These 4 T cell receptor beta chains were sequenced from one sample in a study of human T cells and chemical hapten exposure. Stated time point: pre-sensitization, week 0. The treatment was: therapeutic diphenylcyclopropenone sensitization with weekly scalp DPC. One entry per CDR3 protein, called by TCRdb with MiXCR from the RACE reads. The table shows 350,000 to 400,000 distinct CDR3 sequences, with less than 6.5% occurring only once. The input for sequencing was whole blood, taken in connection with sensitization to the hapten diphenylcyclopropenone (DPC). The receptors come from a woman between 45 and 60 years old with alopecia areata. Some clones in this sample may be carry-over from other donors' samples.

The chain joins TRBV10-3 to TRBJ2-3; TRBD2 aligns across 9 bases. Germline values: CDR1 ENHRY, CDR2 SYGVKD. The CDR3 runs 18 residues. With 0 bases clipped from V and 3 bases from J, the junction kept 10 bases outside the gene matches. The CDR3 DNA follows: TGTGCCATCAGTGAGTCGATCCGGGCGGGGGGGCCTACAGATACGCAGTATTTT. As protein: CAISESIRAGGPTDTQYF.

This clonotype has a count of ten or more. The gene calls are TRBV2 and TRBJ2-3; 12 bases are a match to TRBD2. This CDR3 spans 16 amino acids. Germline lookup yields CDR1 SNHLY and CDR2 FYNNEI. The trim removed 7 bases at V and 2 bases at J, leaving 7 bases unmatched. This CDR3 reads CASNPTSGGHTDTQYF. The CDR3 DNA is TGTGCCAGCAACCCGACTAGCGGGGGCCACACAGATACGCAGTATTTT.

This clonotype was seen only a few times. The J gene is TRBJ2-3, the V gene TRBV7-2; tentative D call: TRBD2 (7 bases). The CDR3 runs 13 residues. Germline loops: CDR1 SGHTA, CDR2 FQGNSA. The ends were cut back, 10 bases at V and 5 bases at J, with 16 bases in the middle. This chain's CDR3 is CATSGQRGDTQYF. As DNA, the CDR3 is TGTGCCACCTCCGGACAGCGGGGAGATACGCAGTATTTT.

This clonotype was seen repeatedly, ten times or more. This chain connects TRBV4-3 to TRBJ2-7, with unresolved D. The CDR3 runs to 15 residues. Germline CDR1 LGHNA, CDR2 YSLEER. Between the trimmed V and J ends, which lost 1 base and 2 bases, there was a span of 12 bases. This CDR3 reads CASSQGEAGTYEQYF. The CDR3 DNA reads as TGCGCCAGCAGCCAAGGTGAGGCAGGTACCTACGAGCAGTACTTC.